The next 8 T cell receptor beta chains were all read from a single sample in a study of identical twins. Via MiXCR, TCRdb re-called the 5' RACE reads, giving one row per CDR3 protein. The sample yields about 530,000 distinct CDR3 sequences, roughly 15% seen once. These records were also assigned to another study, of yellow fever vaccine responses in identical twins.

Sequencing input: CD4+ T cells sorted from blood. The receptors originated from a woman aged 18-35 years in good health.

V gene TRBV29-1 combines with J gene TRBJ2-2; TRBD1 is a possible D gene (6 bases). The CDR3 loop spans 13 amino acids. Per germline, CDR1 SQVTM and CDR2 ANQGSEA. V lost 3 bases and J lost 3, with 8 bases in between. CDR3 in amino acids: CSVEGAHTGELFF. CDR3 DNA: TGCAGCGTTGAGGGGGCCCACACCGGGGAGCTGTTTTTT.

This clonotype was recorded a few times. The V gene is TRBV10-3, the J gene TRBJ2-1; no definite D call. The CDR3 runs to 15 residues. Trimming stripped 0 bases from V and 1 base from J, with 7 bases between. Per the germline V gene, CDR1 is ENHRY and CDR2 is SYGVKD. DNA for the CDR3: TGTGCCATCAGTGAGTCGGTCCATTCCTACAATGAGCAGTTCTTC. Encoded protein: CAISESVHSYNEQFF.

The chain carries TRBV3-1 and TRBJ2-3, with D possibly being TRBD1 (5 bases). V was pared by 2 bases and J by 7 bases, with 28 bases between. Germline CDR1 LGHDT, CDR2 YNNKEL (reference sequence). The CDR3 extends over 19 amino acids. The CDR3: CASSQPSGRVDNLPYTQYF. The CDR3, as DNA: TGTGCCAGCAGCCAACCCTCCGGCAGGGTGGATAATTTGCCATATACGCAGTATTTT.

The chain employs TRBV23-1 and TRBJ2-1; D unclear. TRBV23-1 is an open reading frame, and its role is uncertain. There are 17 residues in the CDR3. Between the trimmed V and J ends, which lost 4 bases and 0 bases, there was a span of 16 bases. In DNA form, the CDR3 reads TGCGCCAGCAGTCGTTACCCTACTTGGAACTCCTACAATGAGCAGTTCTTC. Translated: CASSRYPTWNSYNEQFF.

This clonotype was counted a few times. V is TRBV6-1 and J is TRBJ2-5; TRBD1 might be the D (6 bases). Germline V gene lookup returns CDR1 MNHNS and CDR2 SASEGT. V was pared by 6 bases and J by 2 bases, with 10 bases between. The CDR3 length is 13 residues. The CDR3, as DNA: TGTGCCAGCAGGCCACAGGGACAAGAGACCCAGTACTTC. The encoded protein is CASRPQGQETQYF.

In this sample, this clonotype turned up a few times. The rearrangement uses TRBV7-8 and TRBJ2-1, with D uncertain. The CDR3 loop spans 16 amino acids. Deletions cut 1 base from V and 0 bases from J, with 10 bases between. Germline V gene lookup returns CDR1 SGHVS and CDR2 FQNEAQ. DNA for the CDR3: TGTGCCAGCAGCTTAGTTGGTAGCAGCTCCTACAATGAGCAGTTCTTC. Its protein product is CASSLVGSSSYNEQFF.

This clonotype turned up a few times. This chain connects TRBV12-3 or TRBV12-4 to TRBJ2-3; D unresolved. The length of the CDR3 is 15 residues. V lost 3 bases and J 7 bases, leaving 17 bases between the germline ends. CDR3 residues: CASSFGTSDLNTQYF. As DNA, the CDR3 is TGTGCCAGCAGTTTCGGAACCTCGGATTTGAATACGCAGTATTTT.

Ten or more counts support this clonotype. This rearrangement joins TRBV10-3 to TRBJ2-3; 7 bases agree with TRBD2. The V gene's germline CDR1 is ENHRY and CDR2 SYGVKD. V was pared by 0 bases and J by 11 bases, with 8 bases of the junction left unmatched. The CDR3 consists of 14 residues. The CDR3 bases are TGTGCCATCAGTGAGTCGAGCGGGGCCCGAGTGCAGTATTTT. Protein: CAISESSGARVQYF.